This TCR beta chain was retrieved from a study of cytomegalovirus exposure and HLA in healthy donors. This clone was seen a few times. The CDR3 covers 14 residues. Germline V CDR1 and CDR2: MNHNS, SASEGT. Trimming took 4 bases from V and 7 from J, leaving 14 bases between them. The PCR was carried out with 60 Vbeta primers and 13 Jbeta primers. The assay was immunoSEQ multiplex PCR, and TCRdb's table has in-frame clones only and misses some. The sample lists around 180,000 clones, roughly 78% occurring once. The TCR sequence derives from a woman aged 50 to 60 in good health and CMV-seropositive. Sequenced input: PBMCs. This chain uses TRBV6-1 with TRBJ2-1, with TRBD2 as a possible D gene (6 bases). The CDR3 is CASSARGRTNEQFF. The DNA for the CDR3 is TGTGCCAGCAGTGCCCGGGGGAGGACTAATGAGCAGTTCTTC.